These 13 T cell receptor beta chains came from one sample sequenced in a study of CD8+ T cells in alopecia areata. Reverse transcribed after extraction, RNA yielded cDNA as the sequencing template. The table came from immunoSEQ multiplex PCR; TCRdb's copy has only in-frame clones and leaves some out. This sample has about 130,000 clones; roughly 50% occur once, and the top ten carry roughly 6.7%. The specimen was CD4+ T cells sorted from blood, collected at week 0. The receptors come from a human donor with alopecia areata.

The rearrangement joins TRBV7-3 to TRBJ1-5; D gene unclear. CDR3 length: 13 residues. From germline, CDR1 is SGHTA and CDR2 FQGTGA. The V and J ends lost 2 bases and 0 bases respectively, with 2 bases between them. CDR3 sequence: CASSLHSNQPQHF. In DNA form, the CDR3 reads TGTGCCAGCAGCTTACATAGCAATCAGCCCCAGCATTTT.

This clone has a single count. The rearrangement joins TRBV5-1 to TRBJ1-1; D gene unclear. V lost 5 bases, J lost 5 bases, and 7 bases lay in between. Germline V CDR1 and CDR2: SGHRS, YFSETQ. CDR3 length: 11 residues. In nucleotides, the CDR3 is TGCGCCAGCAGGTTTAAAACTGAAGCTTTCTTT. Its translation is CASRFKTEAFF.

This clone is medium-sized (0.01 to 0.1%). CDR3 amino acids: CASSQGFDPYNEQFF. The CDR3, as DNA: TGCGCCAGCAGCCAAGGTTTTGACCCGTACAATGAGCAGTTCTTC. The chain couples TRBV4-3 to TRBJ2-1; the D is unclear. The CDR3 has 15 residues. The V end lost 1 base, the J end lost 4 bases, and 11 bases lay between the germline ends. In germline, CDR1 is LGHNA, CDR2 YSLEER.

The J gene is TRBJ2-7, the V gene TRBV23-1; D gene uncertain. TRBV23-1 is an ORF, and what it does is uncertain. The V end lost 4 bases, the J end lost 2 bases, and 9 bases lay between the germline ends. CDR3 length: 13 amino acids. The CDR3 is CASSPPETYEQYF. The CDR3 DNA reads TGCGCCAGCAGTCCCCCGGAGACCTACGAGCAGTACTTC.

A word on this clone: A read error is possible here, since a much larger clone lies one base away. DNA for the CDR3: TGTGCCAGCAGCTTGGGACACTACGAGCAGTACTTC. This gives the protein CASSLGHYEQYF. The chain uses TRBV5-4 and TRBJ2-7, with D unresolved. Germline CDR1 reads SGHNT; CDR2 reads YYREEE (reference sequence). V lost 0 bases and J lost 3, with 4 bases in between. The CDR3 contains 12 residues.

The CDR3 bases are TGTGCCTGGAGAAGAGACAGGGCGGATGAAAAACTGTTTTTT. Its translation: CAWRRDRADEKLFF. The chain uses TRBV30 and TRBJ1-4, with TRBD1 matching over 7 bases. The CDR3 contains 14 residues. Germline V gives CDR1 GTSNPN, CDR2 SVGIG (reference sequence). J was trimmed by 6 bases and V by 3 bases; bases with no gene match: 7.

This clone was detected once. This chain links TRBV27 with TRBJ1-2; perhaps TRBD1 as D (5 bases). The CDR3 extends over 14 amino acids. Looked up from germline, CDR1 is MNHEY and CDR2 is SMNVEV (reference sequence). Trimming removed 4 bases from V and 4 bases from J, with 13 bases in between. The CDR3 here is CASSSHRGSYGYTF. Here the CDR3 DNA reads TGTGCCAGCAGTTCCCACCGGGGCTCCTATGGCTACACCTTC.

This chain connects TRBV14 to TRBJ1-2, with TRBD1 as a possible D gene (5 bases). Between the trimmed V and J ends, which lost 1 base and 5 bases, there was a span of 17 bases. The germline V gene encodes CDR1 SGHDN and CDR2 FVKESK. The length of the CDR3 is 16 residues. As DNA, the CDR3 is TGTGCCAGCAGCCAAGGACAGTTCGGGGTTGAATATGGCTACACCTTC. It translates to CASSQGQFGVEYGYTF.

The rearrangement links TRBV19 to TRBJ2-1, with D uncertain. The CDR3 loop spans 14 amino acids. Between the trimmed V and J ends, which lost 5 bases and 10 bases, there was a span of 18 bases. CDR1 is LNHDA, CDR2 SQIVND, per germline (reference sequence). CDR3 protein: CASSPLSMASEQFF. CDR3 nucleotide sequence: TGTGCCAGTAGTCCCCTTTCGATGGCATCCGAGCAGTTCTTC. The variable domain in full, with the rest retrieved from reference TRBV19 and TRBJ2-1, is DGGITQSPKYLFRKEGQNVTLSCEQNLNHDAMYWYRQDPGQGLRLIYYSQIVNDFQKGDIAEGYSVSREKKESFPLTVTSAQKNPTAFYLCASSPLSMASEQFFGPGTRLTVL.

This clone was observed a few times. This chain uses TRBV5-4 with TRBJ2-1, with 9 bases aligning to TRBD2. The CDR3 contains 15 residues. The junction had 3 bases not matched to a gene; V was cut back by 1 base and J by 4 bases. From germline, CDR1 is SGHNT and CDR2 YYREEE (reference sequence). The CDR3 nucleotides read TGTGCCAGCAGCTTGCGGACTAGCGAGTACAATGAGCAGTTCTTC. This gives the protein CASSLRTSEYNEQFF.

In DNA, the CDR3 is TGCGCCAGCAGCCTGGGGGGACTAACAGAAGCTTTCTTT. Protein sequence: CASSLGGLTEAFF. The chain is built from TRBV5-1 and TRBJ1-1, with D possibly TRBD1 on 5 matching bases. The germline gives CDR1 SGHRS, CDR2 YFSETQ. CDR3 size: 13 residues. V lost 4 bases and J 8 bases, leaving 15 bases between the germline ends.

This clone was observed a handful of times. The chain is built from TRBV19 and TRBJ2-4; 7 bases line up with TRBD2. The J segment lost 0 bases and the V segment lost 6 bases, leaving 2 bases of the junction unmatched. In germline, CDR1 is LNHDA, CDR2 SQIVND (reference sequence). The CDR3 covers 14 residues. In DNA, the CDR3 is TGTGCCAGTAGACCTAGCGGAGCCAAAAACATTCAGTACTTC. Encoded protein: CASRPSGAKNIQYF.

This clone was seen more than once but under ten times. V is TRBV7-2 and J is TRBJ2-5, with a tentative D call TRBD2 (6 bases). Looked up from germline, CDR1 is SGHTA and CDR2 is FQGNSA. Trimming removed 1 base at V and 9 bases at J, with 18 bases between. CDR3 length: 15 residues. CDR3 bases: TGTGCCAGCAGCTTAGTCGGACCGGGGCGGGGTGCCCAGTACTTC. Protein product: CASSLVGPGRGAQYF.